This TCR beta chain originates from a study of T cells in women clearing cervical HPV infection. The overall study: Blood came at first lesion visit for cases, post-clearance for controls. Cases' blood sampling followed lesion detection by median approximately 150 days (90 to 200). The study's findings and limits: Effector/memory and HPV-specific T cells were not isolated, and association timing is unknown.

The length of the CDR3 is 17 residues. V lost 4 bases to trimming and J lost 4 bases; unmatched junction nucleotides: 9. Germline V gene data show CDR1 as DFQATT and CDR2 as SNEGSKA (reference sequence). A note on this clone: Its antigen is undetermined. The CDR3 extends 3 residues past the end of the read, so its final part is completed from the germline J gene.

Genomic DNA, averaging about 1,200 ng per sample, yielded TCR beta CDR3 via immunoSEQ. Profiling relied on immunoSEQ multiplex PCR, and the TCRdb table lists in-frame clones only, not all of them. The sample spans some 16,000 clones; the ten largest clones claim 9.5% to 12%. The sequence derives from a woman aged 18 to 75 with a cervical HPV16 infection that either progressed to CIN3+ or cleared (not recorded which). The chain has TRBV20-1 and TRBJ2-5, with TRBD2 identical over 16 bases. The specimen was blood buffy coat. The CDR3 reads CSATPGTSGGAIETQYF. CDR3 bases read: TGCAGTGCTACCCCCGGGACTAGCGGGGGGGCGATAGAGACC.